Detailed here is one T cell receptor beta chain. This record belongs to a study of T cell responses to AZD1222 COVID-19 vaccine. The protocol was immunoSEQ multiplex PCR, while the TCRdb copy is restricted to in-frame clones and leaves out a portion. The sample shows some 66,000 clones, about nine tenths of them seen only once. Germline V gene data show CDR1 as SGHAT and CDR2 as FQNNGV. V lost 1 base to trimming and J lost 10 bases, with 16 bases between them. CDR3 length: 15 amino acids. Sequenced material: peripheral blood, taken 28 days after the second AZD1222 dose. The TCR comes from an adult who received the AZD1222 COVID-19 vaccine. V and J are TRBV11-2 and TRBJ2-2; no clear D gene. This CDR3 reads CASSLGLVPHEELFF. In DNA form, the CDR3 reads TGTGCCAGCAGCTTAGGACTGGTGCCGCACGAGGAGCTGTTTTTT. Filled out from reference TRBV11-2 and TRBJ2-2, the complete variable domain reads EAGVAQSPRYKIIEKRQSVAFWCNPISGHATLYWYQQILGQGPKLLIQFQNNGVVDDSQLPKDRFSAERLKGVDSTLKIQPAKLEDSAVYLCASSLGLVPHEELFFGEGSRLTVL.